This is a list of T cell receptor beta chains from one sample in a study of T cell responses to AZD1222 COVID-19 vaccine. This table comes from immunoSEQ multiplex PCR, and its TCRdb copy is limited to in-frame clones, with some not included. The sample lists some 130,000 clones, around nine tenths seen once, with approximately 6% in the top ten. The input for sequencing was peripheral blood, taken on day 0 of AZD1222 vaccination. The receptors originated from an adult in good health. The CDR3 runs from the conserved cysteine through the conserved F or W. D genes are given only for firm matches. Rows give clone size only sometimes, using once, few, many, or a class for an expanded clone.

clone_size	v_call	d_call	j_call	cdr3_aa	cdr3_nt
.	TRBV3-1/TRBV3-2	.	TRBJ2-3	CASSQDYRGWGTDTQYF	TGTGCCAGCAGCCAAGATTATCGGGGGTGGGGCACAGATACGCAGTATTTT
.	TRBV6-5	TRBD1	TRBJ1-1	CAISNRGQNTEAFF	TGTGCCATTTCGAACAGGGGGCAGAACACTGAAGCTTTCTTT
.	TRBV4-3	TRBD2	TRBJ2-3	CASSQSASGGASDTQYF	TGCGCCAGCAGCCAAAGCGCTAGCGGGGGGGCTTCCGATACGCAGTATTTT
.	TRBV6-5	TRBD1	TRBJ1-4	CASIGGYEKLFF	TGTGCCAGCATAGGGGGCTATGAAAAACTGTTTTTT
.	TRBV14	TRBD1	TRBJ1-2	CASSPDRGHGYTF	TGTGCCAGCAGCCCGGACAGGGGGCATGGCTACACCTTC
.	TRBV29-1	.	TRBJ1-1	CSVSLQIDEAFF	TGCAGCGTTTCTCTCCAGATCGATGAAGCTTTCTTT
.	TRBV12-5	.	TRBJ1-5	CASAPGGRGSNQPQHF	TGTGCTAGTGCCCCGGGGGGCAGGGGTAGCAATCAGCCCCAGCATTTT
.	TRBV3-1/TRBV3-2	.	TRBJ1-5	CASSQGHSNQPQHF	TGTGCCAGCAGCCAAGGTCATAGCAATCAGCCCCAGCATTTT
.	TRBV2	TRBD1	TRBJ2-7	CASLFDRGIHEQYF	TGTGCCAGCCTCTTTGACAGGGGAATCCACGAGCAGTACTTC
.	TRBV6-5	TRBD1	TRBJ1-5	CASLTGDPSNQPQHF	TGTGCCAGCCTGACAGGGGATCCCAGCAATCAGCCCCAGCATTTT
.	TRBV9	.	TRBJ2-4	CASSVDRGLAKNIQYF	TGTGCCAGCAGCGTAGATAGGGGATTAGCCAAAAACATTCAGTACTTC
.	TRBV5-1	.	TRBJ1-6	CASSLLPNRVLDSPLHF	TGCGCCAGCAGCTTGCTGCCGAACAGGGTGCTAGATTCACCCCTCCACTTT
.	TRBV5-5	.	TRBJ2-7	CASTPTGGAYEQYF	TGTGCCAGCACCCCAACAGGGGGGGCCTACGAGCAGTACTTC
once	TRBV12-3/TRBV12-4	.	TRBJ1-2	CASSLGPRIGYTF	TGTGCCAGCAGTTTGGGGCCTCGGATAGGCTACACCTTC
.	TRBV19	.	TRBJ1-2	CAGRTGTGYTF	TGTGCCGGGCGAACAGGGACGGGCTACACCTTC
.	TRBV11-3	TRBD1	TRBJ1-1	CASSPGTGDMNTEAFF	TGTGCCAGCAGCCCCGGGACAGGAGACATGAACACTGAAGCTTTCTTT
.	TRBV30	.	TRBJ2-4	CAWQEGNAKNIQYF	TGTGCCTGGCAAGAGGGGAATGCCAAAAACATTCAGTACTTC
.	TRBV5-6	TRBD2	TRBJ2-7	CASSLEVVAGGYEQYF	TGTGCCAGCAGCTTGGAAGTCGTAGCGGGGGGTTACGAGCAGTACTTC
once	TRBV18	.	TRBJ1-3	CASSPMISGNTIYF	TGTGCCAGCTCCCCAATGATTTCTGGAAACACCATATATTTT
.	TRBV25-1	.	TRBJ1-6	CASSDPTTLSPLHF	TGTGCCAGCAGTGACCCTACGACACTGTCACCCCTCCACTTT
.	TRBV19	TRBD1	TRBJ1-3	CASSIQGALGNTIYF	TGTGCCAGTAGTATACAGGGGGCACTAGGAAACACCATATATTTT
.	TRBV2	TRBD1	TRBJ1-1	CASSVQGVGTEAFF	TGTGCCAGCAGTGTCCAGGGGGTCGGCACTGAAGCTTTCTTT
.	TRBV5-6	.	TRBJ1-2	CASSPASSHYGYTF	TGTGCCAGCAGCCCAGCTTCGTCCCACTATGGCTACACCTTC
.	TRBV5-1	.	TRBJ2-2	CASSPGWTGELFF	TGCGCCAGCAGCCCCGGGTGGACCGGGGAGCTGTTTTTT
.	TRBV20-1	.	TRBJ2-2	CSASFSHPGTGELFF	TGCAGTGCTAGTTTCAGCCATCCAGGCACCGGGGAGCTGTTTTTT
.	TRBV5-1	.	TRBJ1-2	CASSLGFAGDFGGYTF	TGCGCCAGCAGCTTGGGGTTCGCAGGGGATTTCGGTGGCTACACCTTC
.	TRBV5-4	.	TRBJ1-1	CASSFGNTEAFF	TGTGCCAGCAGCTTTGGGAACACTGAAGCTTTCTTT
.	TRBV11-2	.	TRBJ1-2	CASSLGTFQRDGYTF	TGTGCCAGCAGCCTAGGGACATTCCAAAGGGATGGCTACACCTTC
once	TRBV5-4	.	TRBJ2-1	CASSQLTEAYNEQFF	TGTGCCAGCAGTCAATTGACCGAGGCCTACAATGAGCAGTTCTTC
.	TRBV18	.	TRBJ1-2	CASSPRTENYGYTF	TGTGCCAGCTCACCACGAACGGAGAACTATGGCTACACCTTC
.	TRBV20-1	TRBD1	TRBJ1-5	CSASSTGGVNQPQHF	TGCAGTGCTAGTTCAACAGGGGGAGTCAATCAGCCCCAGCATTTT
.	TRBV28	TRBD1	TRBJ1-1	CASQGATEAFF	TGTGCCAGCCAGGGGGCAACTGAAGCTTTCTTT
.	TRBV7-2	.	TRBJ1-1	CASSLEGGIRAFF	TGTGCCAGCAGCTTAGAAGGGGGTATCCGAGCTTTCTTT
.	TRBV5-1	.	TRBJ2-3	CASSRSTDTQYF	TGCGCCAGCAGCAGAAGCACAGATACGCAGTATTTT
once	TRBV19	.	TRBJ2-2	CASSVSYPGELFF	TGTGCCAGTAGTGTCTCGTACCCCGGGGAGCTGTTTTTT
.	TRBV30	.	TRBJ1-2	CAWSRGNYGYTF	TGTGCCTGGTCGAGGGGGAACTATGGCTACACCTTC
.	TRBV30	.	TRBJ2-1	CAWGAVHNEQFF	TGTGCCTGGGGAGCGGTACACAATGAGCAGTTCTTC
.	TRBV19	.	TRBJ1-1	CASSMVKGTEAFF	TGTGCCAGTAGTATGGTCAAGGGAACTGAAGCTTTCTTT
.	TRBV14	.	TRBJ1-4	CASSQLQGDNEKLFF	TGTGCCAGCAGCCAACTACAGGGAGATAATGAAAAACTGTTTTTT
.	TRBV6-5	.	TRBJ2-3	CASSYSTRTDTQYF	TGTGCCAGCAGTTACTCGACTAGAACAGATACGCAGTATTTT
.	TRBV7-3	.	TRBJ1-3	CASRAGAGNTIYF	TGTGCCAGCCGCGCAGGGGCTGGAAACACCATATATTTT
.	TRBV3-1/TRBV3-2	.	TRBJ1-6	CASSQGGSSPLHF	TGTGCCAGCAGCCAAGGGGGTAGTTCACCCCTCCACTTT
.	TRBV5-4	TRBD1	TRBJ1-1	CASSKRKPDRENTEAFF	TGTGCCAGCAGCAAAAGAAAACCGGACAGGGAGAACACTGAAGCTTTCTTT
.	TRBV10-3	.	TRBJ2-3	CAIQGGRGTDTQYF	TGTGCCATCCAGGGGGGCCGAGGCACAGATACGCAGTATTTT
.	TRBV19	TRBD1	TRBJ1-1	CASTGTGASLGPERGEAFF	TGTGCCAGTACCGGGACAGGAGCCTCCCTAGGGCCTGAACGGGGTGAAGCTTTCTTT
.	TRBV7-2	TRBD2	TRBJ2-6	CASSGGGSGANVLTF	TGTGCCAGCAGCGGGGGGGGCTCTGGGGCCAACGTCCTGACTTTC